What follows are 14 T cell receptor beta chains derived from one specimen sequenced in a study of blood T cell repertoires in acute mononucleosis. TCRdb keeps only in-frame clones here, not all; method: immunoSEQ multiplex PCR. The sample includes thousands of clones, less than 30% seen only once; the top ten take less than 35%. Time point: acute infectious mononucleosis, at clinical presentation within 2 weeks of symptom onset (visit 1). This sample comprised EBV YVL epitope tetramer+ CD8+ T cells sorted from PBMCs, obtained during acute infectious mononucleosis. The subset: CD8 T cells binding a tetramer with EBV BRLF1 109-117 peptide (YVL-BR). The receptor set was obtained from a woman under 30 with infectious mononucleosis caused by EBV.

In regard to this clone: This likely reflects a read error, since a far larger clone is one base away. Other DNA sequences in this sample translate to the same CDR3. The chain couples TRBV30 to TRBJ2-1; D is undetermined. This CDR3 contains 14 residues. Germline CDR1 is GTSNPN and CDR2 is SVGIG (reference sequence). V was shortened by 1 base and J by 3 bases, with 10 bases between the two germline ends. CDR3 DNA sequence: TGTGCCTGGAGTGGGCAGCCCGACTACAATGAGCAGTTCTTC. Its protein product is CAWSGQPDYNEQFF.

Note on this clone: It differs at one base from a far larger clone, so likely a read error. The V and J genes are TRBV13 and TRBJ2-7; D may be TRBD1 (5 bases). The CDR3 has 16 residues. V dropped 6 bases and J dropped 5 bases, with 23 bases sitting between them. Germline V gene sequence: CDR1 PRHDT, CDR2 FYEKMQ (reference sequence). The chain's CDR3 is CASSLSINRIGHEQYF. Written as DNA, the CDR3 is TGTGCCAGCAGTTTATCGATCAACAGGATAGGTCACGAGCAGTACTTC. The entire variable domain, with the rest obtained from reference TRBV13 and TRBJ2-7, is as follows: AAGVIQSPRHLIKEKRETATLKCYPIPRHDTVYWYQQGPGQDPQFLISFYEKMQSDKGSIPDRFSAQQFSDYHSELNMSSLELGDSALYFCASSLSINRIGHEQYFGPGTRLTVT.

In the case of this clone: The junction departs from germline at one end; a sequencing error may be responsible. The V call is TRBV5-6, the J call TRBJ2-1; D perhaps matches TRBD1 (5 bases). The CDR3 is made up of 16 amino acids. Germline V lookup: CDR1 SGHDT, CDR2 YYEEEE. CDR3 sequence (DNA): TGTGCCAGCAGTTTGGACACCACGAGCTCCTACAATGAGCAGTTCTTC. Its protein is CASSLDTTSSYNEQFF.

V is TRBV6-4 and J is TRBJ1-2; 8 bases align to TRBD1. Germline V gives CDR1 MRHNA, CDR2 SNTAGT. With V trimmed by 5 bases and J by 8 bases, 10 bases remained unmatched. CDR3 length: 14 residues. CDR3 amino acids: CASSPQGGDFGYTF. In DNA form, the CDR3 reads TGTGCCAGCAGTCCACAGGGGGGAGATTTCGGCTACACCTTC.

This clone was counted many times. CDR3 residues: CASSSLATDTQYF. The DNA of the CDR3 is TGTGCCAGCAGCTCTCTAGCCACAGATACGCAGTATTTT. The V and J genes are TRBV11-2 and TRBJ2-3; possibly TRBD2 for D (5 bases). CDR3 length: 13 amino acids. The ends were cut back, 4 bases at V and 2 bases at J, with 7 bases in the middle. The V gene's germline CDR1 is SGHAT and CDR2 FQNNGV.

Comment on this clone: One base separates it from a far larger clone, so it is likely a read error. The rearrangement joins TRBV19 to TRBJ2-7; a possible D gene is TRBD2 (5 bases). The CDR3 loop spans 16 amino acids. The germline gives CDR1 LNHDA, CDR2 SQIVND (reference sequence). Trimming cost V 0 bases and J 3 bases, with 15 bases left between them. The CDR3 is CASSIDREGLVYEQYF. The CDR3 DNA is TGTGCCAGTAGTATAGATCGGGAAGGGCTCGTCTACGAGCAGTACTTC.

By share of the sample, this clone is medium-sized. The chain has TRBV11-2 and TRBJ2-5, with 10 nucleotides matching TRBD2. This CDR3 is 15 amino acids long. After removal of 2 bases from V and 4 bases from J, the junction contained 4 bases not matched to a gene. Germline CDR1 SGHAT, CDR2 FQNNGV. CDR3 bases: TGTGCCAGCAGCTTACTAGCGGGAGCTGGAGAGACCCAGTACTTC. This gives the protein CASSLLAGAGETQYF.

This clone was counted a single time. V is TRBV27 and J is TRBJ2-7; 11 bases align to TRBD2. Germline V gene data show CDR1 as MNHEY and CDR2 as SMNVEV (reference sequence). The CDR3 length is 15 residues. The CDR3 sequence is CAAGTYSGRATEQYF. The CDR3 DNA follows: TGTGCTGCTGGCACATATAGCGGGAGGGCCACCGAGCAGTACTTC.

On this clone itself: A far larger clone lies a single base away; this is likely a read error. The V and J genes are TRBV11-2 and TRBJ2-7, with D perhaps matching TRBD1 (5 bases). Germline CDR1 reads SGHAT; CDR2 reads FQNNGV. The length of the CDR3 is 13 residues. The CDR3 nucleotides read TGCGCCAGCAGCTTGGCAGGGTCGGGTGAGCAGTACTTC. Amino acid sequence: CASSLAGSGEQYF. Based on the CDR3 plus reference TRBV11-2 and TRBJ2-7, the full variable domain is EAGVAQSPRYKIIEKRQSVAFWCNPISGHATLYWYQQILGQGPKLLIQFQNNGVVDDSQLPKDRFSAERLKGVDSTLKIQPAKLEDSAVYLCASSLAGSGEQYFGPGTRLTVT.

This clone was seen many times. The rearrangement links TRBV11-2 to TRBJ2-3; D unclear. Per the germline V gene, CDR1 is SGHAT and CDR2 is FQNNGV. The CDR3 sequence is 13 residues long. With 1 base removed from V and 2 bases from J, the gap between germline ends came to 4 bases. CDR3 residues: CASSLVATDTQYF. In DNA, the CDR3 is TGTGCCAGCAGCTTAGTAGCCACAGATACGCAGTATTTT.

This clone occurred a few times. J is TRBJ2-7 and V is TRBV5-6; D might be TRBD2 (5 bases). V lost 2 bases and J 1 base, leaving 16 bases between the germline ends. The CDR3 has 16 amino acids. Germline V CDR1 and CDR2: SGHDT, YYEEEE. Here the CDR3 DNA reads TGTGCCAGCAGCTTAGTGCTAGCCACTCCATCCTACGAGCAGTACTTC. Protein: CASSLVLATPSYEQYF. The variable domain in full, with the rest retrieved from reference TRBV5-6 and TRBJ2-7, is DAGVTQSPTHLIKTRGQQVTLRCSPKSGHDTVSWYQQALGQGPQFIFQYYEEEERQRGNFPDRFSGHQFPNYSSELNVNALLLGDSALYLCASSLVLATPSYEQYFGPGTRLTVT.

This clone occurred once. The chain recombines TRBV9 with TRBJ2-7; TRBD1 matches 7 bases. V dropped 4 bases and J dropped 5; count of bases not matched to a gene: 9. The CDR3 consists of 14 residues. The germline CDR1 and CDR2 sequences are SGDLS and YYNGEE. CDR3 bases: TGTGCCAGCAGCTTAGACGGGACAGCCAACGAGCAGTACTTC. It is translated as CASSLDGTANEQYF.

This clone was seen ten or more times. A junction boundary mismatches the germline segment, possibly from a read error. Other DNA sequences in this sample translate to the same CDR3. V and J are TRBV4-1 and TRBJ2-2, with 8 bases lining up with TRBD1. Germline CDR1 is MGHRA and CDR2 is YSYEKL. This CDR3 has 14 amino acids. CDR3 sequence (DNA): TGTGCCAGCAGCCAACTACAGGGGGCCGGGGAGCTGTTTTTT. Translating it yields CASSQLQGAGELFF.

This clone came up a few times. This chain joins TRBV5-5 and TRBJ2-2, with a tentative D call TRBD1 (6 bases). Germline-derived CDR1 and CDR2 are SGHKS and YYEKEE (reference sequence). V lost 4 bases to trimming and J lost 4 bases, with 14 bases between them. The CDR3 contains 15 residues. The CDR3 nucleotides are TGTGCCAGCAGCCCCGTAACAGGGCTCACCGGGGAGCTGTTTTTT. Translating it yields CASSPVTGLTGELFF.